This TCR beta chain was documented in a study of blood T cell repertoires in COVID-19. Across the study: There were acute and convalescent COVID-19 samples, and they came from the United States, Italy and Spain. The cDNA or gDNA used as material had been derived from T cells, B-cell-depleted T cells, or PBMCs.

Germline assignment: CDR1 MNHEY and CDR2 SVGEGT. This CDR3 comprises 15 residues. After removal of 3 bases from V and 7 bases from J, the junction contained 6 bases not matched to a gene. Original methodology: Cell counts per sample came from amplifying reference gene primers. Data came from immunoSEQ multiplex PCR; TCRdb stores just in-frame clones and leaves some out. The V and J calls and clone size are taken from that table; D and trimming were inferred from the DNA. The sample yields some 73,000 clones, over 75% seen once. This sequence joins TRBV6-2 or TRBV6-3 and TRBJ1-5; TRBD1 matches 10 bases. Sequencing was carried out using peripheral blood. The sequence was obtained from a human donor in a cohort sampled during active COVID-19. CDR3 residues: CASSYGQGVMQPQHF. The CDR3 coding sequence is TGTGCCAGCAGTTATGGACAGGGGGTGATGCAGCCCCAGCATTTT.